This T cell receptor (beta chain) was documented in a study of T cell responses to AZD1222 COVID-19 vaccine. Turning to the study itself: Samples with a second dose at about 4 or about 12 weeks were pooled together. Study observations and caveats: Researchers report vaccine-associated CD4 TCRs spanning spike, with dominance at 160-218 and 743-854. Females outnumbered males among donors, who were mostly white British; clonal diversity was possibly underestimated. Once two AZD1222 doses were given, Spike-specific TCR breadth and depth went up.

Produced via immunoSEQ multiplex PCR; TCRdb's table is partial and in-frame only. The table records about 120,000 clones, less than 90% of them present only once. As concerns this clone: Its antigen is currently unknown.

The material sequenced was peripheral blood, taken on day 0 of AZD1222 vaccination. This TCR came from an adult in good health.

The CDR3 loop reads CASSMGSGGVSEAFF. The CDR3 DNA reads TGTGCCAGTAGTATGGGTTCAGGAGGGGTATCCGAAGCTTTCTTT. The gene calls are TRBV19 and TRBJ1-1; D possibly corresponds to TRBD1 (5 bases). The germline gives CDR1 LNHDA, CDR2 SQIVND (reference sequence). The germline V and J ends were trimmed by 3 bases and 8 bases, with 19 bases remaining between them. The CDR3 is 15 amino acids. The entire variable domain, with the rest obtained from reference TRBV19 and TRBJ1-1, is as follows: DGGITQSPKYLFRKEGQNVTLSCEQNLNHDAMYWYRQDPGQGLRLIYYSQIVNDFQKGDIAEGYSVSREKKESFPLTVTSAQKNPTAFYLCASSMGSGGVSEAFFGQGTRLTVV.